This T cell receptor beta chain is from a study of blood T cell repertoires in COVID-19. Study-wide context: COVID-19 samples from acute and convalescent phases originated in the United States, Italy and Spain.

CDR3 length: 16 residues. CDR1 is GTSNPN and CDR2 is SVGIG in the germline V gene (reference sequence). V was pared by 3 bases and J by 2 bases, with 16 bases between. Data came from immunoSEQ multiplex PCR; TCRdb stores just in-frame clones and leaves some out. The sample consists of about 380,000 clones, more than 70% of them appearing once. Participants had their cohort set by participant-reported clinical history. Recovery among Cohort 3 donors was established by two negative PCRs, clearance, or symptom resolution. The material sequenced was PBMCs or T cells enriched from blood (not recorded which). The receptor was derived from a woman younger than 30 who had recovered from COVID-19. The V gene is TRBV30, the J gene TRBJ1-4; no clear D gene. This CDR3 reads CAWSDNPLGTNEKLFF. CDR3 coding DNA: TGTGCCTGGAGCGACAACCCCCTTGGGACTAATGAAAAACTGTTTTTT.